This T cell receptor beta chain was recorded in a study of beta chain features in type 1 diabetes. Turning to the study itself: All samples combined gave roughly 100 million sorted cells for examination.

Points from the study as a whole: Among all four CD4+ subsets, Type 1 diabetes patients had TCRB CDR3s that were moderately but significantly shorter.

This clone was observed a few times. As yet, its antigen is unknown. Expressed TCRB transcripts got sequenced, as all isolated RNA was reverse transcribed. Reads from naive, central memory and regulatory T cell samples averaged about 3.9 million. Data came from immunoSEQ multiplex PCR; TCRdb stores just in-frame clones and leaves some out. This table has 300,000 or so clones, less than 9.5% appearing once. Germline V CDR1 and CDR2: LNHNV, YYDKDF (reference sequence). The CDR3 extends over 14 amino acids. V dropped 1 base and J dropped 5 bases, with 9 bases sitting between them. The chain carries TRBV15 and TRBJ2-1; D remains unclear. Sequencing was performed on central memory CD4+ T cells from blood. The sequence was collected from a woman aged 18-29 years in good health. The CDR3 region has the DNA TGTGCCACCAGCAGAGCAGTGACGGACAATGAGCAGTTCTTC. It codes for CATSRAVTDNEQFF.